These 30 T cell receptor beta chains were all obtained from the same sample, sequenced in a study of T cells after yellow fever vaccination. TCRdb analysed the 5' RACE reads with MiXCR anew, one entry per CDR3 protein. The sample carries 400,000 to 450,000 distinct CDR3 sequences, about 19% recorded once. Material: PBMCs, obtained before the yellow fever booster vaccination. These receptors all come from a man younger than 35 who received the YFV17D yellow fever vaccine.

This clonotype was seen only a few times. The CDR3 is CASSFGEGYTF. In DNA form, the CDR3 reads TGTGCCAGCAGTTTTGGCGAGGGCTACACCTTC. This sequence joins TRBV12-3 or TRBV12-4 and TRBJ1-2; D call uncertain. CDR3 length: 11 amino acids. The V end lost 3 bases, the J end lost 8 bases, and 7 bases lay between the germline ends.

In this sample, this clonotype turned up a few times. CDR3 in DNA: TGCAGTGCTAGATCGAGGACAGGGAGCACTGAAGCTTTCTTT. It yields the protein CSARSRTGSTEAFF. This sequence joins TRBV20-1 and TRBJ1-1; 8 positions agree with TRBD1. The CDR3 consists of 14 residues. V lost 2 bases and J lost 4; bases outside the gene matches: 6. Germline V CDR1 and CDR2: DFQATT, SNEGSKA (reference sequence).

This clonotype was seen a handful of times. This chain links TRBV4-1 with TRBJ1-2; possibly TRBD1 for D (6 bases). Germline CDR1 reads MGHRA; CDR2 reads YSYEKL. V lost 0 bases to trimming and J lost 4 bases, with 15 bases between them. CDR3 length: 16 residues. The CDR3 loop reads CASSQDPSGAAYGYTF. CDR3 DNA sequence: TGCGCCAGCAGCCAAGACCCTTCAGGGGCGGCCTATGGCTACACCTTC.

The chain carries TRBV20-1 and TRBJ2-1, with 15 bases lining up with TRBD2. The CDR3 is 15 amino acids. The junction had 9 bases not matched to a gene; V was cut back by 6 bases and J by 9 bases. Germline V CDR1 and CDR2: DFQATT, SNEGSKA (reference sequence). CDR3 residues: CSAPGLAGGPGEQFF. The CDR3 coding sequence is TGCAGTGCGCCAGGACTAGCGGGGGGGCCTGGTGAGCAGTTCTTC.

This clonotype was counted a few times. CDR3 sequence: CASSLASFWASGAVDTQYF. CDR3 sequence (DNA): TGTGCCAGCAGCTTAGCGTCGTTCTGGGCTAGCGGGGCGGTGGATACGCAGTATTTT. V gene TRBV7-9 combines with J gene TRBJ2-3, with TRBD2 matching over 9 bases. Germline loops: CDR1 SEHNR, CDR2 FQNEAQ (reference sequence). The CDR3 is 19 residues long. V was clipped by 0 bases and J by 6 bases; unmatched bases: 16.

The chain couples TRBV29-1 to TRBJ2-1; D call uncertain. Per the germline V gene, CDR1 is SQVTM and CDR2 is ANQGSEA. The CDR3 is 13 residues long. The V and J ends lost 7 bases and 5 bases respectively, with 15 bases between them. This CDR3 reads CSDSGPTNNEQFF. CDR3 nucleotides: TGCAGCGACTCGGGCCCTACCAACAATGAGCAGTTCTTC.

This clonotype was seen a handful of times. CDR3 sequence (DNA): TGCAGCGGGGACGGGCTAGCGGGGGAAGGTTCTCAAGAGACCCAGTACTTC. Its translation is CSGDGLAGEGSQETQYF. This chain connects TRBV29-1 to TRBJ2-5, with 10 bases aligning to TRBD2. Per the germline V gene, CDR1 is SQVTM and CDR2 is ANQGSEA. The CDR3 is made up of 17 amino acids. Trimming took 7 bases from V and 2 from J; bases not matched to a gene: 16.

This clonotype was found a few times. The genes are TRBV29-1 and TRBJ2-3; no reliable D call. Trimming removed 7 bases at V and 6 bases at J, with 8 bases between. Per the germline V gene, CDR1 is SQVTM and CDR2 is ANQGSEA. The length of the CDR3 is 10 residues. The CDR3 reads CSGGTDTQYF. The CDR3 DNA reads TGCAGCGGGGGAACCGATACGCAGTATTTT.

The chain links TRBV20-1 to TRBJ1-4; no clear D gene. The germline gives CDR1 DFQATT, CDR2 SNEGSKA (reference sequence). The length of the CDR3 is 12 residues. V was trimmed by 6 bases and J by 5 bases, leaving 10 bases between them. The CDR3 DNA reads as TGCAGTGCCGCAAGTTCAAATGAAAAACTGTTTTTT. It yields the protein CSAASSNEKLFF.

The genes are TRBV7-3 and TRBJ2-2; no clear D gene. This CDR3 comprises 16 residues. The V end was cut by 4 bases, the J end by 3 bases, with 15 bases between. Germline lookup yields CDR1 SGHTA and CDR2 FQGTGA. The CDR3 region is CASSSTLQLDTGELFF. The CDR3 nucleotides are TGTGCCAGCAGCTCCACCCTCCAATTGGACACCGGGGAGCTGTTTTTT.

This clonotype was seen a handful of times. The gene calls are TRBV20-1 and TRBJ2-1; D possibly uses TRBD1 or TRBD2 (6 bases each). Per germline, CDR1 DFQATT and CDR2 SNEGSKA (reference sequence). The CDR3 has 16 amino acids. Trimming stripped 3 bases from V and 1 base from J, with 16 bases between. The CDR3, as DNA: TGCAGTGCTAGCAGGTCCGGAGGGGGATCCTACAATGAGCAGTTCTTC. Translation gives CSASRSGGGSYNEQFF.

The chain couples TRBV5-4 to TRBJ2-3; 12 bases match TRBD2. CDR1 is SGHNT and CDR2 is YYREEE in the germline V gene (reference sequence). The CDR3 extends over 14 amino acids. V lost 6 bases to trimming and J lost 11 bases; unmatched junction nucleotides: 10. The CDR3 DNA follows: TGTGCCAGCAAACTAGCGGGGGGCCTAAGGGGGCAGTATTTT. It yields the protein CASKLAGGLRGQYF.

In its sample, this clonotype was seen a few times. The CDR3 sequence: CASSAQGNGYTF. CDR3 bases: TGTGCCAGCAGTGCCCAGGGAAATGGCTACACCTTC. The rearrangement uses TRBV3-1 and TRBJ1-2; D possibly corresponds to TRBD1 (5 bases). V lost 6 bases, J lost 6 bases, and 11 bases lay in between. There are 12 residues in the CDR3. The germline CDR1 and CDR2 sequences are LGHDT and YNNKEL (reference sequence).

This chain joins TRBV7-9 and TRBJ1-4; D is perhaps TRBD1 (5 bases). Germline CDR1 and CDR2: SEHNR and FQNEAQ (reference sequence). This CDR3 has 17 amino acids. V lost 0 bases and J 4 bases, leaving 15 bases between the germline ends. The CDR3 DNA is TGTGCCAGCAGCTTAGCGTTGAGGACCGGGGGTAATGAAAAACTGTTTTTT. Translating gives CASSLALRTGGNEKLFF.

The chain links TRBV12-3 or TRBV12-4 to TRBJ2-2; a weak D match, TRBD1 (5 bases). This CDR3 spans 15 amino acids. V gave up 7 bases and J gave up 2 bases, with 14 bases separating them. The CDR3 DNA reads as TGTGCCAGCAACCTGCTAGGGGCTAACACCGGGGAGCTGTTTTTT. It specifies CASNLLGANTGELFF.

This clonotype was seen a few times. V gene TRBV2 combines with J gene TRBJ1-2; D gene unclear. The CDR3 consists of 13 residues. Trimming took off 7 bases at V and 6 bases at J, with 15 bases between the two ends. CDR1 SNHLY and CDR2 FYNNEI come from the germline V gene. The CDR3 sequence is CASIAQLNDGYTF. CDR3 coding DNA: TGTGCCAGCATTGCACAGCTCAACGATGGCTACACCTTC.

The genes are TRBV18 and TRBJ2-6; D not certain. CDR1 and CDR2 (germline): KGHSH, LQKENI. This CDR3 spans 15 amino acids. Trimming stripped 2 bases from V and 3 bases from J, with 8 bases between. The CDR3 reads CASSPAAGGANVLTF. DNA of the CDR3: TGTGCCAGCTCACCAGCGGCCGGTGGGGCCAACGTCCTGACTTTC.

The chain is built from TRBV6-6 and TRBJ1-2; D is undetermined. The CDR3 totals 15 residues. V was clipped by 0 bases and J by 5 bases, with 13 bases between them. Germline V lookup: CDR1 MNHNY, CDR2 SVGAGI (reference sequence). CDR3 in amino acids: CASSYSGGPHYGYTF. The CDR3 bases are TGTGCCAGCAGTTACTCGGGCGGCCCTCATTATGGCTACACCTTC.

J is TRBJ2-7 and V is TRBV12-3 or TRBV12-4; 7 nucleotides line up with TRBD2. V gave up 3 bases and J gave up 3 bases; unmatched junction bases: 5. The CDR3 consists of 14 residues. The chain's CDR3 is CASSFERGLYEQYF. CDR3 bases: TGTGCCAGCAGTTTTGAGCGGGGCCTCTACGAGCAGTACTTC.

The chain is built from TRBV4-3 and TRBJ2-3; no reliable D call. With 2 bases removed from V and 4 bases from J, the gap between germline ends came to 13 bases. CDR3 length: 15 amino acids. Germline assignment: CDR1 LGHNA and CDR2 YSLEER. CDR3 nucleotide sequence: TGCGCCAGCAGCCAAAATTTCGGTGTTCCAGATACGCAGTATTTT. Translating it yields CASSQNFGVPDTQYF.

This clonotype turned up a few times. V usage is TRBV12-3 or TRBV12-4 and J usage is TRBJ2-2; maybe TRBD2 (6 bases). V gave up 7 bases and J gave up 3 bases, with 12 bases separating them. The CDR3 spans 14 residues. The CDR3 region is CASTQGLYTGELFF. CDR3 sequence (DNA): TGTGCCAGCACCCAGGGACTCTACACCGGGGAGCTGTTTTTT.

The gene calls are TRBV19 and TRBJ2-1; D remains unclear. Germline V gives CDR1 LNHDA, CDR2 SQIVND (reference sequence). The ends were cut back, 6 bases at V and 6 bases at J, with 9 bases in the middle. CDR3 length equals 12 residues. Here the CDR3 reads CASRLGFNEQFF. For the CDR3, the DNA is TGTGCCAGTAGGTTGGGGTTCAATGAGCAGTTCTTC.

This clonotype came up a few times. The chain links TRBV5-5 to TRBJ2-7, with 7 bases lining up with TRBD2. CDR3 length equals 15 residues. The germline CDR1 and CDR2 sequences are SGHKS and YYEKEE (reference sequence). The V segment lost 5 bases and the J segment 3 bases; nucleotides outside the gene matches: 11. This chain's CDR3 is CASRPGLDPGYEQYV. As DNA, the CDR3 is TGTGCCAGCAGACCTGGACTAGATCCGGGCTACGAGCAGTACGTC.

This chain connects TRBV9 to TRBJ2-3, with D perhaps being TRBD1 or TRBD2 (5 bases each). The CDR3 length is 16 residues. Trimming stripped 4 bases from V and 1 base from J, with 16 bases between. CDR1 and CDR2 (germline): SGDLS, YYNGEE. As DNA, the CDR3 is TGTGCCAGCAGCCCTACGATATGGGACGGCACAGATACGCAGTATTTT. This gives the protein CASSPTIWDGTDTQYF.

The sample holds a few counts of this clonotype. The chain links TRBV7-7 to TRBJ2-7, with D hard to call. CDR3 length: 13 amino acids. Germline loops: CDR1 SSHAT, CDR2 FNYEAQ (reference sequence). Trimming pared 0 bases from V and 3 bases from J, leaving 6 bases between. As DNA, the CDR3 is TGTGCCAGCAGCTTAGCCCTCAACTACGAGCAGTACTTC. This sequence encodes CASSLALNYEQYF.

This clonotype was observed a few times. This chain joins TRBV5-1 and TRBJ1-1; 9 bases line up with TRBD1. This CDR3 is built from 17 residues. Losses at the gene ends were 4 bases for V and 1 base for J; bases not matched to a gene: 11. Looked up from germline, CDR1 is SGHRS and CDR2 is YFSETQ. CDR3 in DNA: TGCGCCAGCAGCCTCCACTGGGACAGGGACTCGAACACTGAAGCTTTCTTT. It yields the protein CASSLHWDRDSNTEAFF.

The J gene is TRBJ1-5, the V gene TRBV12-3 or TRBV12-4, with D uncertain. Trimming removed 1 base at V and 5 bases at J, with 12 bases between. The CDR3 contains 15 residues. CDR3 bases: TGTGCCAGCAGTTTAGGGGTCTGGAAGGATCAGCCCCAGCATTTT. Translated, it gives CASSLGVWKDQPQHF.

The V call is TRBV4-3, the J call TRBJ2-7; D ambiguous. The CDR3 totals 15 residues. Trimming removed 4 bases from V and 3 bases from J, with 16 bases in between. Germline V gene lookup returns CDR1 LGHNA and CDR2 YSLEER. CDR3 DNA sequence: TGCGCCAGCAGCCCTAGATCACAAAGCTGCTACGAGCAGTACTTC. It is translated as CASSPRSQSCYEQYF.

As DNA, the CDR3 is TGCAGCCTCGAGGTAACAGGGGAACAAGAGACCCAGTACTTC. It is translated as CSLEVTGEQETQYF. The chain links TRBV29-1 to TRBJ2-5; 7 bases are shared with TRBD1. The CDR3 has 14 amino acids. Losses at the gene ends were 8 bases for V and 2 bases for J; bases not matched to a gene: 11. From germline, CDR1 is SQVTM and CDR2 ANQGSEA.

This clonotype was recorded at least ten times. The V and J genes are TRBV29-1 and TRBJ2-5, with D possibly matching TRBD2 (5 bases). V lost 7 bases to trimming and J lost 5 bases, with 11 bases between them. Per the germline V gene, CDR1 is SQVTM and CDR2 is ANQGSEA. This CDR3 is 11 amino acids long. In nucleotides, the CDR3 is TGCAGCGGGGGAGCCGGGGAGACCCAGTACTTC. This sequence encodes CSGGAGETQYF.